Listed below are T cell receptor beta chains from one sample, sequenced in a study of cytomegalovirus exposure and HLA in healthy donors. Profiling relied on immunoSEQ multiplex PCR, and the TCRdb table lists in-frame clones only, not all of them. The sample consists of about 120,000 clones, under 85% of them appearing once. Sequenced input: PBMCs. Every receptor here comes from a man aged 35-49 years in good health and CMV-seropositive. CDR3s include the opening cysteine and the closing phenylalanine or tryptophan. D genes are given only for firm matches. Some rows mark clone size as missing; the rest say once, few, many or name a class of expanded clone.

>TRBD1|once|TRBV28|TRBJ1-6
TGTGCCAGCATAGGACAGGGCCTTTATAATTCACCCCTCCACTTT
CASIGQGLYNSPLHF
>-|-|TRBV7-2|TRBJ2-1
TGTGCCAGCGGGCGGGGGCGCTCCTACAATGAGCAGTTCTTC
CASGRGRSYNEQFF
>TRBD1|-|TRBV28|TRBJ2-7
TGTGCCAGCAGGACGCAGGGGGAATACGAGCAGTACTTC
CASRTQGEYEQYF
>TRBD1|-|TRBV28|TRBJ1-5
TGTGCCAGCAGTTTATCCGGGACAGGGGGGTTCCAGCCCCAGCATTTT
CASSLSGTGGFQPQHF
>-|-|TRBV7-2|TRBJ2-2
TGTGCCAGCAGCTTTGGGGGGTATACCGGGGAGCTGTTTTTT
CASSFGGYTGELFF
>TRBD2|-|TRBV9|TRBJ2-3
TGTGCCAGCAGCGTAGCTGGAGTAGCGGGGGGGCCTTCACCAGATACGCAGTATTTT
CASSVAGVAGGPSPDTQYF
>-|-|TRBV6-1|TRBJ1-5
TGTGACAGCAGTCGGGGGGCGACAATTAATCAGCCCCAGCATTTT
CDSSRGATINQPQHF
>TRBD1|-|TRBV5-1|TRBJ1-1
TGCGCCAGCAGTCTTAAGGACAGGGGATACACTGAAGCTTTCTTT
CASSLKDRGYTEAFF
>TRBD1|once|TRBV27|TRBJ2-4
TGTGCCAGCAGCGACGGACAGGGAAGGGACATTCAGTACTTC
CASSDGQGRDIQYF
>TRBD1|-|TRBV4-3|TRBJ2-2
TGCGCCAGCAGCCAATACAGGAGGCAGGGGGCCCAGAACACCGGGGAGCTGTTTTTT
CASSQYRRQGAQNTGELFF
>-|-|TRBV5-1|TRBJ2-7
TGCGCCAGCAGCCGGGTAGGGGGAACCTACGAGCAGTACTTC
CASSRVGGTYEQYF
>-|-|TRBV7-7|TRBJ2-2
TGTGCTAGCAGCTTATTCCCGGGGGTCACCGGGGAGCTGTTTTTT
CASSLFPGVTGELFF
>-|once|TRBV2|TRBJ1-4
TGTGCCAGCAACACAGGGCGGAATGAAAAACTGTTTTTT
CASNTGRNEKLFF
>TRBD1|-|TRBV5-1|TRBJ1-1
TGCGCCAGCAACATACAGGGGGCAGGGGGCACTGAAGCTTTCTTT
CASNIQGAGGTEAFF
>-|once|TRBV6-5|TRBJ2-7
TGTGCCAGCAGTCAAGCGCAGGGGTCCGAGCAGTACTTC
CASSQAQGSEQYF
>TRBD1|-|TRBV18|TRBJ2-1
TGTGCCAGCTCACCAGGACAGGTCAATGAGCAGTTCTTC
CASSPGQVNEQFF
>-|-|TRBV4-2|TRBJ2-3
TGTGCCAGCAGCCAAGACCCCCGGGGTAGCACGATAGATACGCAGTATTTT
CASSQDPRGSTIDTQYF
>-|-|TRBV7-9|TRBJ1-3
TGTGCCAGCAGCTTAACCGCCTACGTTGGAAACACCATATATTTT
CASSLTAYVGNTIYF
>-|-|TRBV19|TRBJ2-2
TGTGCCAGTAGAGTAGGGCAGAGGGACACCGGGGAGCTGTTTTTT
CASRVGQRDTGELFF
>-|-|TRBV7-3|TRBJ2-2
TGTGCCAGCAGCTTAAGCAGGGAATCCGCCGGGGAGCTGTTTTTT
CASSLSRESAGELFF
>TRBD1|once|TRBV7-3|TRBJ2-6
TGTGCCAGCAGCCCAGGGGGCTCTGGGGCCAACGTCCTGACTTTC
CASSPGGSGANVLTF
>TRBD1|-|TRBV2|TRBJ1-2
TGTGCCAGCCCCGGGACAGAGTATGGCTACACCTTC
CASPGTEYGYTF
>-|-|TRBV5-1|TRBJ2-1
TGCGCCAGCAGCTTGGGTCAGGTCTACAATGAGCAGTTCTTC
CASSLGQVYNEQFF
>TRBD2|-|TRBV2|TRBJ2-7
TGTGCCAGCAGTGAGGGCGGGGGTAGGGGATACGAGCAGTACTTC
CASSEGGGRGYEQYF
>TRBD1|once|TRBV18|TRBJ2-4
TGTGCCAGCTCACCAATCGGGACAGGGGCCCAAAATATTCAGTACTTC
CASSPIGTGAQNIQYF
>TRBD1|-|TRBV7-9|TRBJ2-7
TGTGCCAGCAGCCAGAAGGGACAGGTTAACGAGCAGTACTTC
CASSQKGQVNEQYF
>-|-|TRBV28|TRBJ1-1
TGTGCCAGCAGTCGCAACCGGAGAGGGACTGAAGCTTTCTTT
CASSRNRRGTEAFF
>TRBD1|-|TRBV7-9|TRBJ1-5
TGTGCCAGCAGCTTAGGCGGAGGGGGCGCGGGACAGCCCCAGCATTTT
CASSLGGGGAGQPQHF
>-|-|TRBV7-6|TRBJ1-6
TGTGCCAGCAGCTTCGGGTCCCAATCACCCCTCCACTTT
CASSFGSQSPLHF
>-|-|TRBV29-1|TRBJ2-3
TGCAGCGCCCTACTTCCGGCAGGGCCTAGCACAGATACGCAGTATTTT
CSALLPAGPSTDTQYF
>-|-|TRBV19|TRBJ1-2
TGTGCCAGTAAAAGGGACCAAGGGACAAACTATGGCTACACCTTC
CASKRDQGTNYGYTF
>-|-|TRBV19|TRBJ1-1
TGTGCCAGTAGTATTCTGGGGAGCACTGAAGCTTTCTTT
CASSILGSTEAFF
>TRBD1|-|TRBV7-8|TRBJ2-7
TGTGCCAGCAGCTTACAACAGGGGAGTTACGAGCAGTACTTC
CASSLQQGSYEQYF
>-|-|TRBV5-4|TRBJ2-3
TGTGCCAGCAGCCAACTACAATATCGGGGCACAGATACGCAGTATTTT
CASSQLQYRGTDTQYF
>TRBD1|-|TRBV18|TRBJ1-1
TGTGCCAGCTCAGCCGGGACAGGGGTCATGAACACTGAAGCTTTCTTT
CASSAGTGVMNTEAFF
>TRBD1|once|TRBV11-1|TRBJ2-7
TGTGCCAGCAGCTCTCCGGGACAGGGTGTTTATGAGCAGTACTTC
CASSSPGQGVYEQYF
>TRBD2|-|TRBV4-1|TRBJ2-7
TGCGCCAGCAGCCAAGCTGCGGGGGGGATTTACGAGCAGTACTTC
CASSQAAGGIYEQYF
>TRBD1|few|TRBV28|TRBJ2-7
TGTGCCAGCAGTAGATGGACAGGGGGCTCCTACGAGCAGTACTTC
CASSRWTGGSYEQYF
>-|few|TRBV5-1|TRBJ1-5
TGCGCCAGCAGCATTGCCGGGGAGGTTTATCAGCCCCAGCATTTT
CASSIAGEVYQPQHF
>-|-|TRBV11-2|TRBJ2-5
TGTGCCAGCAGCTTAGCCCAAAGGCGGCGGCCGCCGAAGACCCAGTACTTC
CASSLAQRRRPPKTQYF
>TRBD1|-|TRBV4-3|TRBJ2-7
TGCGCCAGCAGCCAAACGTCGACAGGGGCCTACGAGCAGTACTTC
CASSQTSTGAYEQYF
>-|-|TRBV9|TRBJ1-2
TGTGCCAGCATGGACGGAGGCTATGGCTACACCTTC
CASMDGGYGYTF
>-|few|TRBV18|TRBJ1-1
TGTGCCAGCTCACCCCTAGAAAACACTGAAGCTTTCTTT
CASSPLENTEAFF
>TRBD1|-|TRBV7-9|TRBJ1-2
TGTGCCAGCAGCTCACCGGGACAGACATTAACTCCATATGGCTACACCTTC
CASSSPGQTLTPYGYTF
>TRBD1|-|TRBV28|TRBJ2-1
TGTGCCAGCAGTTTATGGGACAGGCCCTCCGAGCAGTTCTTC
CASSLWDRPSEQFF
>-|-|TRBV9|TRBJ1-2
TGTGCCAGCAGCGTCCTGGGGGCCGGGACCTATGGCTACACCTTC
CASSVLGAGTYGYTF
>-|few|TRBV27|TRBJ1-1
TGTGCCAGCAGGTGGGCAGTCCACAACACTGAAGCTTTCTTT
CASRWAVHNTEAFF
>-|-|TRBV7-6|TRBJ1-2
TGTGCCAGCAGCCCAGGAGGCAGCAACTATGGCTACACCTTC
CASSPGGSNYGYTF
>-|-|TRBV2|TRBJ1-1
TGTGCCAGCAGTGGAGAACGGGGAACTGAAGCTTTCTTT
CASSGERGTEAFF
>TRBD1|-|TRBV7-8|TRBJ1-1
TGTGCCAGCAGCTTACAGGGGGCCATGAACACTGAAGCTTTCTTT
CASSLQGAMNTEAFF
>TRBD1|-|TRBV6-1|TRBJ1-3
TGTGCCAGCAGTGATTGGGGGACAGACTCTGGAAACACCATATATTTT
CASSDWGTDSGNTIYF
>-|once|TRBV7-3|TRBJ2-1
TGTGCCAGCAGCTTAGGCCCCGCGGGACGCAATGAGCAGTTCTTC
CASSLGPAGRNEQFF
>TRBD1|-|TRBV13|TRBJ2-7
TGTGCCAGCAGTCCAGGGGGCGCGGCGCGTTCCTACGAGCAGTACTTC
CASSPGGAARSYEQYF
>-|-|TRBV28|TRBJ1-1
TGTGCCAGCAGTTTATGGGCCGCTGAAGCTTTCTTT
CASSLWAAEAFF